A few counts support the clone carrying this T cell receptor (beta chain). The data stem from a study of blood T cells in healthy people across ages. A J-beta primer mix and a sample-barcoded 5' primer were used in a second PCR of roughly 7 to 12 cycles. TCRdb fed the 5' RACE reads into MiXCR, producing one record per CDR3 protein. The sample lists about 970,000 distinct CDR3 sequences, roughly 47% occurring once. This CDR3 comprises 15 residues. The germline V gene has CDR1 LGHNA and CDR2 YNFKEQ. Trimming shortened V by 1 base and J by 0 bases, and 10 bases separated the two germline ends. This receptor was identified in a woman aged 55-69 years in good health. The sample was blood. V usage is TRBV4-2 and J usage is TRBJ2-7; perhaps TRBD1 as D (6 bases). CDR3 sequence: CASSQGEDSSYEQYF. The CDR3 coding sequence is TGTGCCAGCAGCCAAGGCGAGGACAGCTCCTACGAGCAGTACTTC.